These T cell receptor beta chains were read from a single sample in a study of Graves' ophthalmopathy and Graves' hyperthyroidism. Via MiXCR, TCRdb re-called the multiplex PCR reads, giving one row per CDR3 protein. The table includes about 550,000 distinct CDR3 sequences, under 45% detected once. Sequenced input: peripheral blood or thyroid tissue (not recorded which). The receptors derive from an adult man with Graves' hyperthyroidism. CDR3s include the opening cysteine and the closing phenylalanine or tryptophan. A D gene is named only where the DNA matches it firmly. Only some rows state a clone size, as once, few, many or a class for expanded clones.

many | 11 | NA | TRBJ2-5 | TRBV12-3/TRBV12-4 | CATANGETQYF | TGTGCCACCGCGAACGGGGAGACCCAGTACTTC
NA | 14 | TRBD1 | TRBJ2-3 | TRBV10-3 | CAISEDRGTDTQYF | TGTGCCATCAGTGAAGACAGGGGCACAGATACGCAGTATTTT
NA | 13 | NA | TRBJ1-1 | TRBV30 | CAWSRGLDTEAFF | TGTGCCTGGAGCAGGGGACTGGACACTGAAGCTTTCTTT
many | 15 | NA | TRBJ2-5 | TRBV19 | CASSTGQGNQETQYF | TGTGCCAGTAGTACAGGTCAGGGAAACCAAGAGACCCAGTACTTC
NA | 14 | TRBD1 | TRBJ2-3 | TRBV20-1 | CSASGQGSTDTQYF | TGCAGTGCTTCAGGACAGGGGAGCACAGATACGCAGTATTTT
many | 13 | NA | TRBJ1-1 | TRBV2 | CASLVVVNTEAFF | TGTGCCAGCTTAGTAGTAGTGAACACTGAAGCTTTCTTT
NA | 16 | NA | TRBJ1-1 | TRBV7-9 | CASSSDSHFVIAEAFF | TGTGCCAGCAGCTCGGACAGCCATTTCGTTATCGCTGAAGCTTTCTTT
NA | 13 | TRBD1 | TRBJ1-2 | TRBV10-3 | CAISDRGPDGYTF | TGTGCCATCAGTGACAGGGGGCCCGATGGCTACACCTTC
few | 14 | NA | TRBJ1-5 | TRBV5-1 | CASSLGGDGQPQHF | TGCGCCAGCAGCTTGGGAGGGGATGGCCAGCCCCAGCATTTT
many | 14 | NA | TRBJ2-7 | TRBV10-3 | CATSPDRNTYEQYF | TGTGCCACCTCCCCCGACAGGAACACCTACGAGCAGTACTTC